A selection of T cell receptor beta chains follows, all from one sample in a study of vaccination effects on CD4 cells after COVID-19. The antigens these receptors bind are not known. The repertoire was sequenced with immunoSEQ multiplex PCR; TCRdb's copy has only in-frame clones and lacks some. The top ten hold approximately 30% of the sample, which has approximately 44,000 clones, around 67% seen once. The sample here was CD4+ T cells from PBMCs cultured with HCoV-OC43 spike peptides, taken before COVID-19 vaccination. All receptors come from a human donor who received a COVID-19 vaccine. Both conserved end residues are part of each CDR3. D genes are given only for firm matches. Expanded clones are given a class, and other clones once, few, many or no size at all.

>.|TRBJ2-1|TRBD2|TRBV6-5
TGTGCCAGCAGTCAGGCGGGGGGATACAATGAGCAGTTCTTC
CASSQAGGYNEQFF
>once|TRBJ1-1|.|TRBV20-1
TGCAGTGCAGAGACGAACACTGAAGCTTTCTTT
CSAETNTEAFF
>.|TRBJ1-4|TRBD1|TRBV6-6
TGTGCCAGCAGCGACAGGGGGAGGAATGAAAAACTGTTTTTT
CASSDRGRNEKLFF
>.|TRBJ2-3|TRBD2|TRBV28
TGTGCCAGCAACTCGGGGGGGCGAGATACGCAGTATTTT
CASNSGGRDTQYF
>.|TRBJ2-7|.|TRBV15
TGTGCCACCAGCAGAGATAGGGGGGCCTACGAGCAGTACTTC
CATSRDRGAYEQYF
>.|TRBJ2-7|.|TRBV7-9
TGTGCCAGCAGCGTATCCGGGAGCTCCTACGAGCAGTACTTC
CASSVSGSSYEQYF
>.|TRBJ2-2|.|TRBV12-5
TGTGCTAGTGGTTTGACGAACACCGGGGAGCTGTTTTTT
CASGLTNTGELFF
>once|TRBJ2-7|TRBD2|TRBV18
TGTGCCAGCTCACCACCTGGGGGGATAGCGGGAGGCGAGCAGTACTTC
CASSPPGGIAGGEQYF
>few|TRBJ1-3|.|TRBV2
TGTGCCAGCAGTGAAGAGAGTCAGGCCTCTGGAAACACCATATATTTT
CASSEESQASGNTIYF
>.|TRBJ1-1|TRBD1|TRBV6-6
TGTGCCAGCAGTACCGGACAGGGGAACACTGAAGCTTTCTTT
CASSTGQGNTEAFF